Given below is one T cell receptor (beta chain) in context. Its matching antigen is unknown. The sample belongs to a study of identical twins. Study outcomes and limitations: Cross-sectional statistical analysis was relied on for the conclusions, without the same donors being followed.

After template switching added a universal primer site, the resulting cDNA carried unique molecular identifiers. TCRdb passed the 5' RACE reads through MiXCR, listing each CDR3 protein once. The sample contains hundreds of thousands of distinct CDR3 sequences, 9% to 15% of which appear only once. Trimming removed 4 bases from V and 2 bases from J, with 10 bases in between. Looked up from germline, CDR1 is MNHEY and CDR2 is SVGAGI. The CDR3 extends over 14 amino acids. A further study also used this sample, focusing on yellow fever vaccine responses in identical twins.

The sequenced sample consisted of PBMCs. V usage is TRBV6-5 and J usage is TRBJ2-3; D is unclear. This clonotype was obtained from a woman aged 18-29 years in good health. CDR3 sequence (DNA): TGTGCCAGCAGTTGGGGTCCCCCCACAGATACGCAGTATTTT. Amino acid sequence: CASSWGPPTDTQYF.